The 5 T cell receptor beta chains in this list originate from one sample, sequenced in a study of control samples from healthy donors and cancer patients. Libraries were prepared by immunoSEQ multiplex PCR; TCRdb keeps only in-frame clonotypes and omits some of them. The sample holds roughly 120,000 clones, 93% seen once. The sample consisted of PBMCs. The receptor set was obtained from a man aged 50-59 years with head and neck cancer.

The chain joins TRBV4-1 to TRBJ1-4; 8 bases are a match to TRBD1. Trimming at V came to 4 bases and at J to 4 bases, leaving 5 bases not matched to a gene. CDR3 length: 15 residues. Germline V gene lookup returns CDR1 MGHRA and CDR2 YSYEKL. CDR3 nucleotide sequence: TGCGCCAGCAGCCGAGCCGGGACAGGTAATGAAAAACTGTTTTTT. Its translation is CASSRAGTGNEKLFF.

Only one count was recorded for this clone. CDR3 DNA: TGTGCCAGCAGTCGAACCGGGACAGGGAGGAATCAGCCCCAGCATTTT. This codes for CASSRTGTGRNQPQHF. The chain employs TRBV6-6 and TRBJ1-5, with TRBD1 matching over 9 bases. The V segment lost 5 bases and the J segment 4 bases; nucleotides outside the gene matches: 9. CDR3 length: 16 amino acids. Germline lookup yields CDR1 MNHNY and CDR2 SVGAGI (reference sequence).

The chain links TRBV4-2 to TRBJ2-7, with D perhaps being TRBD1 or TRBD2 (5 bases each). The CDR3 totals 15 residues. Trimming pared 0 bases from V and 6 bases from J, leaving 15 bases between. Germline V lookup: CDR1 LGHNA, CDR2 YNFKEQ. The DNA for the CDR3 is TGTGCCAGCAGCCAAGATCCCAGGGCTGGGAGCGAGCAGTACTTC. The encoded protein is CASSQDPRAGSEQYF.

CDR3 DNA sequence: TGTGCCAGCAGCCCGAGGAGAGGGCAAGCTTTCTTT. It translates to CASSPRRGQAFF. The chain recombines TRBV14 with TRBJ1-1; D ambiguous. The germline V and J ends were trimmed by 4 bases and 9 bases, with 12 bases remaining between them. The germline V gene encodes CDR1 SGHDN and CDR2 FVKESK. The CDR3 is 12 residues long.

The chain couples TRBV2 to TRBJ1-4; D is ambiguous. V was shortened by 5 bases and J by 5 bases, with 6 bases between the two germline ends. This CDR3 is 12 amino acids long. CDR1 and CDR2 (germline): SNHLY, FYNNEI. The chain's CDR3 is CASSRENEKLFF. The CDR3 DNA is TGTGCCAGCAGTCGTGAGAATGAAAAACTGTTTTTT.